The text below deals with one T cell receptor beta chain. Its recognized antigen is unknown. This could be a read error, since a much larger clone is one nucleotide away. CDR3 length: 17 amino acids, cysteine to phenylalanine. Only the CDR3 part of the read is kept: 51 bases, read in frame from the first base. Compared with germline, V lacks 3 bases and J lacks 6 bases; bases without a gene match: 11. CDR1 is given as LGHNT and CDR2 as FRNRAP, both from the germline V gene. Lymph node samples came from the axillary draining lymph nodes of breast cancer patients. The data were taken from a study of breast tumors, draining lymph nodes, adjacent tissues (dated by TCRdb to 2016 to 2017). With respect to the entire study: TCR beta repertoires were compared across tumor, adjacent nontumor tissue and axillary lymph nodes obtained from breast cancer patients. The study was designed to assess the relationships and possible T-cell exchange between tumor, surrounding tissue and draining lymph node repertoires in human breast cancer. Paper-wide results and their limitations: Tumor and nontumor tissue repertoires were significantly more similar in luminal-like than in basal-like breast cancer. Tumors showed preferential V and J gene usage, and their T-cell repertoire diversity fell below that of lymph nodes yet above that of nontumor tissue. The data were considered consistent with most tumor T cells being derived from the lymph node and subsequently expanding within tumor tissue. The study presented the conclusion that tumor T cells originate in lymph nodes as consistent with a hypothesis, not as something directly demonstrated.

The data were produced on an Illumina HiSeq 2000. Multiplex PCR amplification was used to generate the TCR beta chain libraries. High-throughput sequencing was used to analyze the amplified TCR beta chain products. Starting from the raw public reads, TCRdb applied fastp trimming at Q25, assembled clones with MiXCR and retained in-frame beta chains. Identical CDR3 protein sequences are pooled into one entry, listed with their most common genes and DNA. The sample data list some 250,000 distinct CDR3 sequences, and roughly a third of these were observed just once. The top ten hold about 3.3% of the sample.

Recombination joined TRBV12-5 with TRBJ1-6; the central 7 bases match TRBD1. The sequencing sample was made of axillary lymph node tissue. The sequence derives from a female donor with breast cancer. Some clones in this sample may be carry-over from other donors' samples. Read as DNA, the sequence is TGTGCTAGTGGTTTCAGCCTCGGACAGGCGGTTAATTCACCCCTCCACTTT. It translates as CASGFSLGQAVNSPLHF.